This entry concerns a single T cell receptor beta chain. TCR beta from blood CD8+ and CD4+ T cells was sequenced. FACS was used to enrich TEMRA cells, whereas the CD8+ and CD4+ T cells were obtained by negative isolation. With random hexamers, about 0.45 to 1 ug RNA was reverse transcribed. The authors amplified TCR beta CDR3 across 54 Vbeta and 13 Jbeta using immunoSEQ multiplex PCR. MiXCR, applied by TCRdb to the immunoSEQ multiplex PCR reads, yields one record per CDR3 protein. In the table there are approximately 130,000 distinct CDR3 sequences, 94% of which are singletons. The sample is drawn from a study of CD8 T cells in Susac syndrome. With 6 bases clipped from V and 3 bases from J, the junction kept 3 bases outside the gene matches. This CDR3 is 14 amino acids long. CDR1 is MNHEY and CDR2 is SMNVEV in the germline V gene (reference sequence).

Source material: CD4+ T cells from PBMCs. V and J are TRBV27 and TRBJ2-2, with 8 nucleotides matching TRBD1. This receptor was obtained from a human donor in good health. In DNA form, the CDR3 reads TGTGCCAGCAGGACAGGGGTGTACACCGGGGAGCTGTTTTTT. Translated: CASRTGVYTGELFF.